The rows below give T cell receptor beta chains drawn from one sample of a study of T cell clones after liver transplantation. Sequencing was performed with immunoSEQ multiplex PCR; in TCRdb, only in-frame clones are kept and a portion is missing. This table has 55,000 to 75,000 clones, less than 85% appearing once. This sample comprised CD4+ T cells from blood, obtained at the approximately 16-month timepoint. The receptors stem from a human patient who received a liver transplant. Some T cells may be graft donor cells. Each CDR3 is given with its conserved first and last residue. D genes are given only for firm matches. Expanded clones are given a class, and other clones once, few, many or no size at all.

TRBV6-1	TRBJ2-5	few	TRBD1	TGTGCCAGCAGCCCCTCGAGGGGGCGGGAGACCCAGTACTTC	CASSPSRGRETQYF
TRBV6-1	TRBJ2-5	NA	NA	TGTGCCAGCAGACAGGGAGAGACCCAGTACTTC	CASRQGETQYF
TRBV4-1	TRBJ1-5	once	NA	TGCGCCAGCAGCCAAGACAGGGCTAGGAATCAGCCCCAGCATTTT	CASSQDRARNQPQHF
TRBV7-9	TRBJ1-2	NA	NA	TGTGCCAGCAGCTCTCCAACCGGGGGTGACTATGGCTACACCTTC	CASSSPTGGDYGYTF
TRBV7-2	TRBJ2-7	NA	NA	TGTGCCAGCAGCCCCGGACGGGGAGCCTACGAGCAGTACTTC	CASSPGRGAYEQYF
TRBV27	TRBJ2-1	NA	TRBD2	TGTGCCAGCAGTTCCGGCGGGAGCTTGTGGGACAATGAGCAGTTCTTC	CASSSGGSLWDNEQFF
TRBV4-3	TRBJ1-2	few	NA	TGCGCCAGCAGCCAAGTGGGCGTTGGGGCCACGGGTGGCTACACCTTC	CASSQVGVGATGGYTF
TRBV19	TRBJ2-5	medium-sized	TRBD1	TGTGCCAGTAGTATTTTCGACAGGGAAGAGACCCAGTACTTC	CASSIFDREETQYF
TRBV11-3	TRBJ2-1	few	TRBD2	TGTGCCAGCAGCTCCGGACTAGCTGGGGTCGATGAGCAGTTCTTC	CASSSGLAGVDEQFF
TRBV6-1	TRBJ2-7	NA	TRBD1	TGTGCCAGCAGTGAATGGGGACAGGGCTCCTACGAGCAGTACTTC	CASSEWGQGSYEQYF
TRBV28	TRBJ1-4	NA	NA	TGTGCCAGCAGTTTCTTGAATGGGGGATGGGGTGAAAAACTGTTTTTT	CASSFLNGGWGEKLFF
TRBV5-1	TRBJ2-3	few	TRBD1	TGCGCCAGCAGCAACAGGGGCAGAGATACGCAGTATTTT	CASSNRGRDTQYF
TRBV10-2	TRBJ1-1	NA	TRBD1	TGCGCCAGCAGTTTACCGGGACAGAGTGAAGCTTTCTTT	CASSLPGQSEAFF
TRBV7-8	TRBJ2-3	few	TRBD2	TGTGCCAGCAGCTTCCGGGAGGTAGATACGCAGTATTTT	CASSFREVDTQYF
TRBV6-5	TRBJ2-7	NA	NA	TGTGCCAGCAGTTACTCACGTTGGGTCGGGCTCGAGCAGTACTTC	CASSYSRWVGLEQYF
TRBV6-5	TRBJ1-1	NA	NA	TGTGCCAGCAGTTACTCTGGACAGACTGAAGCTTTCTTT	CASSYSGQTEAFF
TRBV10-3	TRBJ1-1	NA	NA	TGTGCCATCAGTGAGTGGGAGGGGGTAGAAGCTTTCTTT	CAISEWEGVEAFF
TRBV6-1	TRBJ1-6	NA	NA	TGTGCCAGCAGTGAGGTGGGGAACGGTTCACCCCTCCACTTT	CASSEVGNGSPLHF
TRBV6-1	TRBJ1-5	NA	TRBD1	TGTGCCAGCAAAATTCAGGGGGGGGGTCAGCCCCAGCATTTT	CASKIQGGGQPQHF
TRBV7-9	TRBJ1-1	NA	NA	TGTGCCAGCAGCTTGCGACAGGCAGAAGGTACTGAAGCTTTCTTT	CASSLRQAEGTEAFF
TRBV30	TRBJ1-6	few	NA	TGTGCCTGGAGGGGGCAGTCAAATAATTCACCCCTCCACTTT	CAWRGQSNNSPLHF
TRBV5-6	TRBJ2-3	NA	NA	TGTGCCAGCAGCTTGGCGGGTCTGGATACGCAGTATTTT	CASSLAGLDTQYF
TRBV7-9	TRBJ1-5	few	NA	TGTGCCAGCAGCTTCGGGCAGACTCAGCCCCAGCATTTT	CASSFGQTQPQHF
TRBV9	TRBJ1-3	NA	NA	TGTGCCAGCAGCGTAGATTGGGGAAACACCATATATTTT	CASSVDWGNTIYF
TRBV5-1	TRBJ2-1	NA	NA	TGCGCCAGCAGCTTGGTATCCGGGGTTACGGGAAATGAGCAGTTCTTC	CASSLVSGVTGNEQFF
TRBV19	TRBJ2-2	few	TRBD1	TGTGCCAGTAGTATAGCCCCGGGACAGTCCACCGGGGAGCTGTTTTTT	CASSIAPGQSTGELFF
TRBV5-6	TRBJ2-5	NA	TRBD2	TGTGCCAGCAGCTTCGCACTAGCGGGGGGGCCCGAGACCCAGTACTTC	CASSFALAGGPETQYF
TRBV5-6	TRBJ2-1	once	TRBD2	TGTGCCAGCAGATTTCTAGCGGGTGTCAGCTCCTACAATGAGCAGTTCTTC	CASRFLAGVSSYNEQFF
TRBV2	TRBJ2-1	NA	NA	TGTGCCAGCAGCCGCGACCCCATAATACAAAATGAGCAGTTCTTC	CASSRDPIIQNEQFF
TRBV6-1	TRBJ1-5	NA	NA	TGTGCCAGCAGTGAATCACGATTCCCTTATAGCAATCAGCCCCAGCATTTT	CASSESRFPYSNQPQHF
TRBV28	TRBJ2-5	NA	NA	TGTGCCAGCAGTTTGGGCGGTGTCTACCAAGAGACCCAGTACTTC	CASSLGGVYQETQYF
TRBV5-1	TRBJ2-1	few	NA	TGCGCCAGCAGCTTGGCCGGGGAGGAGCAGTTCTTC	CASSLAGEEQFF
TRBV30	TRBJ2-3	NA	NA	TGTGCCTGGAGTTCGACTCCCCGAATAGATACGCAGTATTTT	CAWSSTPRIDTQYF
TRBV6-1	TRBJ1-4	NA	NA	TGTGCCAGCAGTGAAGATGGGACATCGCCCGGTGAAAAACTGTTTTTT	CASSEDGTSPGEKLFF
TRBV2	TRBJ2-7	NA	TRBD1	TGTGCCAGCAAGACAGGGGACGAGCAGTACTTC	CASKTGDEQYF
TRBV4-3	TRBJ1-2	NA	NA	TGCGCCAGCAGCCAAGAGGAGAGAATGGGCTACACCTTC	CASSQEERMGYTF
TRBV19	TRBJ1-1	NA	NA	TGTGCCAGGGGGCGCGCTGAAGCTTTCTTT	CARGRAEAFF
TRBV6-5	TRBJ1-2	NA	NA	TGTGCCAGCAGTTACGCGGGGAGTGGTCTCAGCTATGGCTACACCTTC	CASSYAGSGLSYGYTF
TRBV2	TRBJ1-3	NA	NA	TGTGCCAGCAGTGAAGCCACAGGAGCGGTAAACACCATATATTTT	CASSEATGAVNTIYF
TRBV10-3	TRBJ1-5	NA	NA	TGTGCCATCAGCAGGGATGGCAATCAGCCCCAGCATTTT	CAISRDGNQPQHF
TRBV4-3	TRBJ1-1	once	NA	TGCGCCAGCAGCCAAGAATGGGGGATGGGAGCTTTCTTT	CASSQEWGMGAFF
TRBV7-9	TRBJ1-2	NA	TRBD1	TGTGCCAGCAGCTTAGGACAGGGTTCGTCTGGCTACACCTTC	CASSLGQGSSGYTF
TRBV2	TRBJ2-3	NA	NA	TGTGCCAGCAGTGTTCTGGGGGCGCGTTCGGATACGCAGTATTTT	CASSVLGARSDTQYF